This T cell receptor (beta chain) was obtained from a study of CD8 T cells in ankylosing spondylitis. The CDR3 covers 16 residues. V lost 1 base and J lost 2; bases outside the gene matches: 4. The germline V gene has CDR1 SGHDT and CDR2 YYEEEE. For TCR beta, libraries came from quantitative 5'-RACE with molecular barcodes. Each CDR3 protein gets one entry after TCRdb re-called the 5' RACE reads with MiXCR. The data contain approximately 520,000 distinct CDR3 sequences, about 5.2% of them singletons. This clonotype was picked up many times. Its antigen is unknown. General study results and limits: Ankylosing spondylitis blood appeared to be characterized by a TCR beta motif of under ten highly homologous variants. Significantly higher representation of disease-linked clones was reported for matched ankylosing spondylitis synovial fluid. In peripheral blood, disease-linked CD8+ clones occurred at relatively low frequencies. A number of the motif variants had already been described in reactive arthritis synovial fluid and blood.

This sequence joins TRBV5-6 and TRBJ2-3; 10 positions agree with TRBD2. The TCR comes from a male donor with ankylosing spondylitis. Sequences were obtained from blood, either unsorted or a sorted T cell fraction (not recorded which). The CDR3 coding sequence is TGTGCCAGCAGCTTGACTAGCGGGAAAAACACAGATACGCAGTATTTT. Its protein is CASSLTSGKNTDTQYF.